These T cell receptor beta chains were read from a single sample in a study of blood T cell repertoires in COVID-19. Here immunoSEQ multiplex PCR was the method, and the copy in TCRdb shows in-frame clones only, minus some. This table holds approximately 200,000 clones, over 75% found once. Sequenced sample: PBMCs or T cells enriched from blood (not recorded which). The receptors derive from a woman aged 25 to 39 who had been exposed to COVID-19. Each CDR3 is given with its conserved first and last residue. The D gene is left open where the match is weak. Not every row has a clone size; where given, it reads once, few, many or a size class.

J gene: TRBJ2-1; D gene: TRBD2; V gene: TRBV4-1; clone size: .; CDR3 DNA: TGCGCCAGCAGCCAAGAGGGACTAGCGGGAGGGCTGGTCAATGAGCAGTTCTTC; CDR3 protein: CASSQEGLAGGLVNEQFF
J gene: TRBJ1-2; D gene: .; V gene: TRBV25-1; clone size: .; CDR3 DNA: TGTGCCAGCAGATCAGGGGCTTCCTATGGCTACACCTTC; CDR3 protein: CASRSGASYGYTF
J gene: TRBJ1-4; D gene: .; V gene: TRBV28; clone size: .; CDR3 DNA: TGTGCCAGCAGGAAGGGGACTAATGAAAAACTGTTTTTT; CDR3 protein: CASRKGTNEKLFF
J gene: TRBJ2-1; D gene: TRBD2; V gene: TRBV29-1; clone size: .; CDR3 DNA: TGCAGCGCTACCACCCCGGGACTAGTTGATAATGAGCAGTTCTTC; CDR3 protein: CSATTPGLVDNEQFF
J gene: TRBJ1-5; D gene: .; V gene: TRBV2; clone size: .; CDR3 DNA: TGTGCCAGCAGTGGACAGACCAGCAATCAGCCCCAGCATTTT; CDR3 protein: CASSGQTSNQPQHF
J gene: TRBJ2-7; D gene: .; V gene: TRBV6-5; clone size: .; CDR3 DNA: TGTGCCAGCAGCTCCGACCCGGAACGGGGCGAGCAGTACTTC; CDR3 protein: CASSSDPERGEQYF
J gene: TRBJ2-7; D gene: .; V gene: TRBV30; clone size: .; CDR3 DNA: TGTGCCCTGACCCTGACAGGCTACGAGCAGTACTTC; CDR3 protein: CALTLTGYEQYF
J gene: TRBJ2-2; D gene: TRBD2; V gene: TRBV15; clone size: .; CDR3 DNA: TGTGCCACCAGCAGGGGACTAGCGGGAGACGGGGAGCTGTTTTTT; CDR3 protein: CATSRGLAGDGELFF
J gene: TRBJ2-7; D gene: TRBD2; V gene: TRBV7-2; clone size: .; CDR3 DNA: TGTGCCAGCAGCCCCTCTAGCGGCAAGCCCTACGAGCAGTACTTC; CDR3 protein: CASSPSSGKPYEQYF
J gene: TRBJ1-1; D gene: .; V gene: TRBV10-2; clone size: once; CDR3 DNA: TGCGCCAGCAGCTTTGAGTTACGTAACACTGAAGCTTTCTTT; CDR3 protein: CASSFELRNTEAFF